One and the same sample provided the 10 T cell receptor beta chains below, sequenced in a study of T cells in Graves' hyperthyroidism and ophthalmopathy. Regions amplified from RNA transcripts were the TCR beta CDR3 regions. The HTBI primer set served for first-round RT-PCR of the TCR CDR3. MiXCR, applied by TCRdb to the multiplex PCR reads, yields one record per CDR3 protein. The sample lists 92,000 or so distinct CDR3 sequences, around 52% occurring once. The sequenced material came from blood. These receptors were taken from a woman in her thirties or forties with Graves' hyperthyroidism.

This clonotype was observed many times. The chain couples TRBV24-1 to TRBJ1-3, with D uncertain. Per germline, CDR1 KGHDR and CDR2 SFDVKD. There are 19 residues in the CDR3. V lost 4 bases and J 3 bases, leaving 24 bases between the germline ends. Here the CDR3 DNA reads TGTGCCACCAGTGACCGGCGGTGGGGTAGGAACTCTTTTGGAAACACCATATATTTT. It specifies CATSDRRWGRNSFGNTIYF.

The sample holds many counts of this clonotype. V gene TRBV27 combines with J gene TRBJ1-2; a possible D gene is TRBD1 (5 bases). The germline V gene has CDR1 MNHEY and CDR2 SMNVEV (reference sequence). The CDR3 has 13 amino acids. Trimming pared 6 bases from V and 2 bases from J, leaving 10 bases between. The chain's CDR3 is CASSPEGNYGYTF. As DNA, the CDR3 is TGTGCCAGCAGCCCAGAGGGGAACTATGGCTACACCTTC.

This clonotype was observed a single time. This chain connects TRBV20-1 to TRBJ1-2; 7 bases map to TRBD1. The junction had 3 bases not matched to a gene; V was cut back by 3 bases and J by 5 bases. Germline V gene sequence: CDR1 DFQATT, CDR2 SNEGSKA (reference sequence). This CDR3 is built from 12 residues. The CDR3 region has the DNA TGCAGTGCTAGGACAGGGCATTATGGCTACACCTTC. Translating it yields CSARTGHYGYTF.

The chain couples TRBV7-9 to TRBJ2-5; TRBD1 is a possible D gene (5 bases). The CDR3 spans 14 residues. Trimming pared 6 bases from V and 4 bases from J, leaving 15 bases between. Per the germline V gene, CDR1 is SEHNR and CDR2 is FQNEAQ (reference sequence). In DNA form, the CDR3 reads TGTGCCAGCAGAAGGGGAAGACTGGGAGAGACCCAGTACTTC. Translated: CASRRGRLGETQYF.

This clonotype was picked up a small number of times. A clone one base away is much larger, so this may be a read error. V is TRBV24-1 and J is TRBJ2-2, with 7 bases matching TRBD1. The length of the CDR3 is 14 residues. CDR1 is KGHDR and CDR2 is SFDVKD in the germline V gene. This CDR3 is CATRGDSPAGELLF. CDR3 nucleotides: TGTGCCACCAGGGGGGACAGCCCAGCCGGGGAGCTGCTTTTT.

This clonotype came up many times. The V call is TRBV20-1, the J call TRBJ1-6; D is unclear. The CDR3 length is 12 residues. Germline V gives CDR1 DFQATT, CDR2 SNEGSKA (reference sequence). With 6 bases removed from V and 5 bases from J, the gap between germline ends came to 8 bases. The CDR3 region is CSAHKNNSPLHF. DNA of the CDR3: TGCAGTGCCCACAAGAATAATTCACCCCTCCACTTT.

The V call is TRBV2, the J call TRBJ2-3; D ambiguous. This CDR3 has 15 residues. V lost 5 bases, J lost 5 bases, and 17 bases lay in between. Looked up from germline, CDR1 is SNHLY and CDR2 is FYNNEI. In DNA, the CDR3 is TGTGCCAGCAGTTTAGACCAGAGATTGAGAGATACGCAGTATTTT. Translating it yields CASSLDQRLRDTQYF.

The CDR3 DNA is TGTGCCTGGGGGCCCCTCATCGGAAACACCTTC. Its protein is CAWGPLIGNTF. The rearrangement uses TRBV30 and TRBJ1-2, with D unclear. Germline loops: CDR1 GTSNPN, CDR2 SVGIG (reference sequence). V lost 5 bases and J 12 bases, leaving 16 bases between the germline ends. This CDR3 has 11 amino acids.

This clonotype showed up many times. The chain has TRBV10-3 and TRBJ2-7; tentatively, D is TRBD2 (7 bases). Germline values: CDR1 ENHRY, CDR2 SYGVKD. The ends were cut back, 6 bases at V and 2 bases at J, with 11 bases in the middle. This CDR3 region has 13 residues. The CDR3 nucleotides are TGTGCCATCAGGGGGGCGGGAGCCTACGAGCAGTACTTC. It is translated as CAIRGAGAYEQYF.

Comment on this clonotype: This clone may be a read error of a much larger clone one base away. The chain combines TRBV19 with TRBJ2-7; D unclear. The germline V gene encodes CDR1 LNHDA and CDR2 SQIVND (reference sequence). V was clipped by 5 bases and J by 3 bases, with 14 bases between them. This CDR3 is built from 14 residues. CDR3 sequence: CASSSQMRVYEQYF. The CDR3 coding sequence is TGTGCCAGTAGTTCCCAGATGCGAGTCTACGAGCAGTACTTC.